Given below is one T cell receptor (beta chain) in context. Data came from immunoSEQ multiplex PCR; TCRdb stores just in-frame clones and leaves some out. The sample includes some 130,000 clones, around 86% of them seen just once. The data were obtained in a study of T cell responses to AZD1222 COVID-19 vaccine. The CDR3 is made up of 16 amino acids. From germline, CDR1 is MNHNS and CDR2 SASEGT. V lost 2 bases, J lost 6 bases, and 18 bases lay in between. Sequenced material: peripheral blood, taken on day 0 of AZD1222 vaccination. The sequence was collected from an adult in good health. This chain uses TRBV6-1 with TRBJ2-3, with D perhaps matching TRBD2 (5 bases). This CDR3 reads CASSEYGQLSGDTQYF. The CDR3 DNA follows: TGTGCCAGCAGTGAATACGGCCAGCTCAGCGGCGATACGCAGTATTTT.